The following is a T cell receptor beta chain sequence with its context. The source of the sample is a study of blood T cell repertoires in COVID-19. V shed 5 bases and J 14 bases; nucleotides not matched to a gene: 6. Germline V gives CDR1 SNHLY, CDR2 FYNNEI. CDR3 length: 11 amino acids. Some clones are missing from TCRdb's copy, which holds only in-frame ones; the method was immunoSEQ multiplex PCR. The table shows about 160,000 clones, with 84% occurring only once. Sequencing was done on a sample of PBMCs or T cells enriched from blood (not recorded which). V and J are TRBV2 and TRBJ2-1; 7 bases fit TRBD1. This TCR derives from a woman aged 45-65 years who had recovered from COVID-19. CDR3: CASSRQGNEFF. In DNA, the CDR3 is TGTGCCAGCAGTCGACAGGGAAATGAGTTCTTC.